This T cell receptor (beta chain) appears in the sequencing data of a study of post-analysis software for immune sequencing data. Study overall: The study covered relapsing-remitting, secondary progressive and progressive-relapsing courses of multiple sclerosis. Whole-study findings and limits: Same-batch preparations were strongly co-clustered by F measure. TRBV segments more frequent in patients than in controls numbered five and included TRBV5-6, TRBV5-1 and TRBV20-1. Diversity measured as normalized Chao1 was significantly lower in multiple sclerosis patients than in controls.

Germline V gene data show CDR1 as SGHRS and CDR2 as YFSETQ. The CDR3 sequence is 16 residues long. V lost 5 bases to trimming and J lost 2 bases; unmatched junction nucleotides: 10. Unique molecular identifiers were built into the TCR beta cDNA libraries. Roughly 470,000 cDNA molecules came from 1 to 10 million T cells. TCRdb called the PCR reads again in MiXCR, with one record for every CDR3 protein. Of hundreds of thousands of distinct CDR3 sequences in the sample, roughly half were seen once. This clonotype was seen a handful of times. Its antigen is not known. The clonotype comes from a girl aged 10-17 years with multiple sclerosis. Sequences were obtained from blood. The rearrangement uses TRBV5-1 and TRBJ2-3, with TRBD1 matching 8 bases. The CDR3 loop is CASSSGQGGYTDTQYF. DNA for the CDR3: TGCGCCAGCAGTTCAGGACAGGGCGGGTACACAGATACGCAGTATTTT.